Below are 32 T cell receptor beta chains sequenced from a single sample in a study of CD8+ T cells in alopecia areata. Sequencing relied on a cDNA template that was reverse transcribed from extracted RNA. Here immunoSEQ multiplex PCR was the method, and the copy in TCRdb shows in-frame clones only, minus some. The data contain 160,000 or so clones, 50% to 70% of them singletons. The sample's treatment: oral pan-JAK inhibitor, 5-10 mg twice daily. The sequencing here drew on CD4+ T cells sorted from blood, taken at week 4, from a patient treated with tofacitinib. The source of these receptors is a human donor with alopecia areata.

The chain combines TRBV9 with TRBJ2-3; 9 positions agree with TRBD2. CDR3 size: 16 residues. Trimming removed 0 bases from V and 2 bases from J; junction bases left unmatched: 4. CDR1 is SGDLS and CDR2 is YYNGEE in the germline V gene. CDR3 coding DNA: TGTGCCAGCAGCGTAGTGAGCGGGGGGATCACAGATACGCAGTATTTT. Protein product: CASSVVSGGITDTQYF.

The chain combines TRBV7-2 with TRBJ2-7, with 12 bases lining up with TRBD2. Germline values: CDR1 SGHTA, CDR2 FQGNSA. The CDR3 covers 15 residues. V shed 8 bases, J shed 3 bases, and the junction held 8 bases outside the gene matches. In DNA, the CDR3 is TGTGCCAGCGGCCGGACTAGCGGGGATGACTACGAGCAGTACTTC. Translated: CASGRTSGDDYEQYF. The whole variable domain, remainder taken from reference TRBV7-2 and TRBJ2-7, is GAGVSQSPSNKVTEKGKDVELRCDPISGHTALYWYRQSLGQGLEFLIYFQGNSAPDKSGLPSDRFSAERTGGSVSTLTIQRTQQEDSAVYLCASGRTSGDDYEQYFGPGTRLTVT.

The CDR3 sequence: CAITGTGSNSPLHF. Here the CDR3 DNA reads TGTGCCATCACTGGGACAGGGAGCAATTCACCCCTCCACTTT. The rearrangement links TRBV10-3 to TRBJ1-6; 9 bases match TRBD1. V shed 7 bases, J shed 7 bases, and the junction held 5 bases outside the gene matches. Germline V CDR1 and CDR2: ENHRY, SYGVKD. There are 14 residues in the CDR3.

V and J are TRBV27 and TRBJ2-3; possibly TRBD1 for D (5 bases). Germline assignment: CDR1 MNHEY and CDR2 SMNVEV (reference sequence). This CDR3 comprises 13 residues. The V and J ends lost 6 bases and 3 bases respectively, with 10 bases between them. CDR3 coding DNA: TGTGCCAGCAGGGAATACAGGACAGATACGCAGTATTTT. The encoded protein is CASREYRTDTQYF.

J is TRBJ1-2 and V is TRBV29-1; TRBD1 is a possible D gene (5 bases). Germline V gives CDR1 SQVTM, CDR2 ANQGSEA. V gave up 7 bases and J gave up 6 bases, with 12 bases separating them. The CDR3 contains 11 residues. The CDR3 reads CSAIGDNGYTF. CDR3 bases: TGCAGCGCCATAGGGGATAATGGCTACACCTTC.

V gene TRBV7-9 combines with J gene TRBJ2-5; no firm D call. Between the trimmed V and J ends, which lost 5 bases and 4 bases, there was a span of 5 bases. Germline-derived CDR1 and CDR2 are SEHNR and FQNEAQ (reference sequence). The CDR3 is made up of 11 amino acids. The CDR3, as DNA: TGTGCCAGCAGCCTAATAGAGACCCAGTACTTC. It is translated as CASSLIETQYF.

V is TRBV15 and J is TRBJ2-7, with 9 bases fitting TRBD1. The germline CDR1 and CDR2 sequences are LNHNV and YYDKDF (reference sequence). V lost 5 bases, J lost 5 bases, and 7 bases stayed unmatched. CDR3 size: 14 residues. The CDR3 sequence: CATSPGQGIHEQYF. The CDR3 coding sequence is TGTGCCACCAGCCCGGGACAGGGAATCCACGAGCAGTACTTC.

This clone was counted between two and nine times. This chain links TRBV30 with TRBJ2-5, with TRBD1 identical over 7 bases. This CDR3 is 14 amino acids long. The J segment lost 5 bases and the V segment lost 2 bases, leaving 8 bases of the junction unmatched. Germline lookup yields CDR1 GTSNPN and CDR2 SVGIG (reference sequence). In nucleotides, the CDR3 is TGTGCCTGGAGTACTTACAGGGGTGTGGAGACCCAGTACTTC. It yields the protein CAWSTYRGVETQYF.

This clone turned up a few times. For the CDR3, the DNA is TGTGCCTGGAGTGCTCTCCCCGGACGGTCTAACTATGGCTACACCTTC. It encodes CAWSALPGRSNYGYTF. This chain connects TRBV30 to TRBJ1-2; no reliable D call. Per the germline V gene, CDR1 is GTSNPN and CDR2 is SVGIG (reference sequence). V lost 1 base and J 0 bases, leaving 15 bases between the germline ends. This CDR3 is 16 amino acids long.

The chain has TRBV12-5 and TRBJ2-5, with 7 bases matching TRBD1. J gave up 1 base and V 3 bases, and 2 bases lay outside the gene matches. Germline V CDR1 and CDR2: LGHNT, FRNRAP. This CDR3 is built from 14 residues. The CDR3 spells CASGLGGPQETQYF. The CDR3 DNA reads TGTGCTAGTGGTTTAGGGGGCCCCCAAGAGACCCAGTACTTC.

The rearrangement links TRBV29-1 to TRBJ2-3; D is ambiguous. The V gene lost 2 bases and the J gene lost 5 bases, with 11 bases spanning the gap. CDR3 length equals 13 residues. Looked up from germline, CDR1 is SQVTM and CDR2 is ANQGSEA. CDR3 loop: CSVEWSNVDTQYF. In nucleotides, the CDR3 is TGCAGCGTTGAATGGAGTAACGTAGATACGCAGTATTTT.

The chain is built from TRBV30 and TRBJ1-5; 7 nucleotides line up with TRBD1. The CDR3 has 14 residues. Per germline, CDR1 GTSNPN and CDR2 SVGIG (reference sequence). The V segment lost 2 bases and the J segment 2 bases; nucleotides outside the gene matches: 3. This CDR3 reads CAWSLGTGNQPQHF. CDR3 DNA: TGTGCCTGGAGTCTGGGGACAGGCAATCAGCCCCAGCATTTT.

This chain links TRBV11-2 with TRBJ2-5; 7 positions match TRBD1. The CDR3 runs to 15 residues. Unmatched junction bases numbered 5, after V lost 0 bases and J lost 4 bases. Germline assignment: CDR1 SGHAT and CDR2 FQNNGV. The CDR3 spells CASSLDGTEGETQYF. CDR3 in DNA: TGTGCCAGCAGCTTAGACGGGACAGAGGGAGAGACCCAGTACTTC.

The genes are TRBV29-1 and TRBJ1-6; 9 nucleotides line up with TRBD1. The CDR3 runs 13 residues. Trimming removed 6 bases from V and 8 bases from J; junction bases left unmatched: 5. CDR1 and CDR2 from the germline V gene are SQVTM and ANQGSEA. In DNA form, the CDR3 reads TGCAGCGTGGGACAGGGTAACGATTCACCCCTCCACTTT. Translated, it gives CSVGQGNDSPLHF.

This rearrangement joins TRBV6-5 to TRBJ2-5; no definite D call. This CDR3 comprises 14 residues. Germline CDR1 and CDR2: MNHEY and SVGAGI. Trimming removed 2 bases from V and 7 bases from J, with 14 bases in between. The CDR3 sequence is CASSYDAARGTQYF. CDR3 coding DNA: TGTGCCAGCAGTTACGACGCGGCGCGAGGGACCCAGTACTTC.

This chain links TRBV6-6 with TRBJ1-5; D uncertain. Germline loops: CDR1 MNHNY, CDR2 SVGAGI (reference sequence). The CDR3 loop spans 14 amino acids. The V end lost 8 bases, the J end lost 1 base, and 12 bases lay between the germline ends. The DNA of the CDR3 is TGTGCCAGCGAACCTCCGGGGAGCAATCAGCCCCAGCATTTT. Translated, it gives CASEPPGSNQPQHF.

This clone has a handful of counts. The chain recombines TRBV19 with TRBJ1-1; tentative D call: TRBD1 (5 bases). The germline V gene encodes CDR1 LNHDA and CDR2 SQIVND (reference sequence). Trimming left V 3 bases short and J 2 bases short, with 10 bases between. CDR3 length: 14 amino acids. CDR3: CASSMGGPNTEAFF. In DNA form, the CDR3 reads TGTGCCAGTAGTATGGGGGGACCTAACACTGAAGCTTTCTTT.

This clone was picked up a small number of times. This chain uses TRBV29-1 with TRBJ2-1, with D possibly matching TRBD2 (5 bases). Trimming stripped 8 bases from V and 4 bases from J, with 21 bases between. Germline CDR1 is SQVTM and CDR2 is ANQGSEA. This CDR3 has 15 residues. CDR3 in amino acids: CSSDRPGGGYNEQFF. The DNA of the CDR3 is TGCAGCTCCGACCGCCCGGGTGGCGGGTACAATGAGCAGTTCTTC.

The J gene is TRBJ2-3, the V gene TRBV7-9; 10 nucleotides align to TRBD2. V dropped 5 bases and J dropped 6; count of bases not matched to a gene: 14. The CDR3 is 17 amino acids. From germline, CDR1 is SEHNR and CDR2 FQNEAQ (reference sequence). The CDR3 coding sequence is TGTGCCAGCAGCCTCCGATGGAGCGGGGGGGCCAACGATACGCAGTATTTT. It codes for CASSLRWSGGANDTQYF. Full variable domain (rest looked up from reference TRBV7-9 and TRBJ2-3): DTGVSQNPRHKITKRGQNVTFRCDPISEHNRLYWYRQTLGQGPEFLTYFQNEAQLEKSRLLSDRFSAERPKGSFSTLEIQRTEQGDSAMYLCASSLRWSGGANDTQYFGPGTRLTVL.

The CDR3 region has the DNA TGCGCCAGCAGCCAAGTCAAGGGAGGAAATGAAAAACTGTTTTTT. Translation: CASSQVKGGNEKLFF. The chain recombines TRBV4-3 with TRBJ1-4; D uncertain. The germline V gene encodes CDR1 LGHNA and CDR2 YSLEER. V lost 1 base and J lost 5, with 11 bases in between. The CDR3 runs to 15 residues.

This clone was detected a few times. The rearrangement joins TRBV2 to TRBJ2-2; D gene ambiguous. Germline V gives CDR1 SNHLY, CDR2 FYNNEI. The CDR3 consists of 13 residues. The V end lost 7 bases, the J end lost 2 bases, and 8 bases lay between the germline ends. The CDR3, as DNA: TGTGCCAGCACCTTCTCTAACACCGGGGAGCTGTTTTTT. Translation gives CASTFSNTGELFF.

The chain joins TRBV5-1 to TRBJ2-5, with 10 bases identical to TRBD1. Germline V gene lookup returns CDR1 SGHRS and CDR2 YFSETQ. CDR3 size: 14 residues. V gave up 6 bases and J gave up 3 bases; unmatched junction bases: 5. DNA for the CDR3: TGCGCCAGCAATACCGGGACAGGGGAAGAGACCCAGTACTTC. Translated, it gives CASNTGTGEETQYF.

V and J are TRBV30 and TRBJ1-4; perhaps TRBD1 as D (6 bases). V shed 2 bases and J shed 1 base, with 11 bases lying between them. CDR1 and CDR2 from the germline V gene are GTSNPN and SVGIG (reference sequence). The CDR3 spans 15 residues. The CDR3 nucleotides are TGTGCCTGGAGTCCCTTGGACAGAACTAATGAAAAACTGTTTTTT. Translating it yields CAWSPLDRTNEKLFF.

This clone showed up just a few times. The chain is built from TRBV10-3 and TRBJ2-3; D may be TRBD2 (6 bases). The length of the CDR3 is 12 residues. V lost 10 bases, J lost 0 bases, and 8 bases lay in between. Germline V gene data show CDR1 as ENHRY and CDR2 as SYGVKD. The CDR3: CASRGSTDTQYF. The CDR3 nucleotides read TGTGCCAGCCGGGGGAGCACAGATACGCAGTATTTT.

This chain uses TRBV27 with TRBJ1-2, with TRBD1 matching 7 bases. CDR3 length equals 13 residues. Germline V lookup: CDR1 MNHEY, CDR2 SMNVEV (reference sequence). The V segment lost 6 bases and the J segment 5 bases; nucleotides outside the gene matches: 6. The CDR3 nucleotides read TGTGCCAGCAGGCGGACAGGAGGGTATGGCTACACCTTC. Its protein product is CASRRTGGYGYTF.

This clone was found a few times. V gene TRBV7-8 combines with J gene TRBJ1-3; D is perhaps TRBD1 (6 bases). The CDR3 consists of 16 residues. Trimming shortened V by 0 bases and J by 0 bases, and 9 bases separated the two germline ends. Germline V gene data show CDR1 as SGHVS and CDR2 as FQNEAQ. The CDR3 DNA reads TGTGCCAGCAGCTTAGCGGACAGAATCTCTGGAAACACCATATATTTT. Translated: CASSLADRISGNTIYF.

The DNA of the CDR3 is TGTGCCTGGAGTGGTGACACCTTTTTTGGGGAGACCCAGTACTTC. It yields the protein CAWSGDTFFGETQYF. The genes are TRBV30 and TRBJ2-5; no clear D gene. This CDR3 has 15 amino acids. V gave up 1 base and J gave up 5 bases, with 17 bases separating them. CDR1 and CDR2 from the germline V gene are GTSNPN and SVGIG (reference sequence).

The rearrangement links TRBV29-1 to TRBJ1-4, with a weak D call TRBD1 (6 bases). The V end was cut by 3 bases, the J end by 7 bases, with 12 bases between. CDR1 and CDR2 from the germline V gene are SQVTM and ANQGSEA. CDR3 length equals 13 residues. The CDR3: CSVDWGASEKLFF. The CDR3 DNA sequence: TGCAGCGTTGATTGGGGGGCGAGTGAAAAACTGTTTTTT. The full variable domain, rest sourced from reference TRBV29-1 and TRBJ1-4, is SAVISQKPSRDICQRGTSLTIQCQVDSQVTMMFWYRQQPGQSLTLIATANQGSEATYESGFVIDKFPISRPNLTFSTLTVSNMSPEDSSIYLCSVDWGASEKLFFGSGTQLSVL.

The V and J genes are TRBV25-1 and TRBJ2-5; 9 bases match TRBD2. Germline V CDR1 and CDR2: MGHDK, SYGVNS. The ends lost 4 bases at V and 4 bases at J; junction bases unmatched: 1. This CDR3 has 13 amino acids. The CDR3 here is CASSALAGETQYF. CDR3 bases: TGTGCCAGCAGTGCACTAGCGGGAGAGACCCAGTACTTC.

Here the CDR3 reads CAWSLTGTGDSPLHF. The CDR3, as DNA: TGTGCCTGGAGTCTCACCGGGACAGGGGATTCACCCCTCCACTTT. The gene calls are TRBV30 and TRBJ1-6; 10 bases align to TRBD1. The V gene end was trimmed by 2 bases and the J gene end by 8 bases; junction bases not matched to a gene: 6. This CDR3 comprises 15 residues. Germline V CDR1 and CDR2: GTSNPN, SVGIG (reference sequence).

V gene TRBV6-6 combines with J gene TRBJ1-3, with TRBD1 as a possible D gene (5 bases). Deletions cut 6 bases from V and 1 base from J, with 7 bases between. Germline V gene data show CDR1 as MNHNY and CDR2 as SVGAGI (reference sequence). This CDR3 is built from 13 residues. CDR3 residues: CASRPGSGNTIYF. CDR3 in DNA: TGTGCCAGCAGACCAGGGTCTGGAAACACCATATATTTT.

The CDR3 coding sequence is TGTGCCAGCAATCGGGACAGGGTGATGAGGGAGCAGTACTTC. The encoded protein is CASNRDRVMREQYF. V is TRBV6-1 and J is TRBJ2-7; 9 positions match TRBD1. The J segment lost 7 bases and the V segment lost 7 bases, leaving 11 bases of the junction unmatched. This CDR3 region has 14 residues. Germline V gives CDR1 MNHNS, CDR2 SASEGT.